One and the same sample provided the 26 T cell receptor beta chains below, sequenced in a study of blood T cells in healthy people across ages. PCR was performed a second time for about 7 to 12 cycles using a sample-barcoded 5' primer and a J-beta primer mix. MiXCR, applied by TCRdb to the 5' RACE reads, yields one record per CDR3 protein. The top ten hold about 2.9% of the sample, which has around 800,000 distinct CDR3 sequences, roughly 24% seen once. This sample was shared with a second study, whose subject was T cells of mothers and their children.

What was sequenced was blood. The receptors were gathered from a boy aged 5-17 years in good health.

The chain links TRBV6-5 to TRBJ2-1, with a weak D call TRBD1 (5 bases). Per the germline V gene, CDR1 is MNHEY and CDR2 is SVGAGI. The CDR3 is 16 residues long. The germline V and J ends were trimmed by 0 bases and 0 bases, with 9 bases remaining between them. The CDR3, as DNA: TGTGCCAGCAGTTACTCCCCAGGGCCCTCCTACAATGAGCAGTTCTTC. It specifies CASSYSPGPSYNEQFF.

This clonotype was seen a few times. This chain connects TRBV4-2 to TRBJ2-2, with 10 bases matching TRBD2. Germline trimming cut 0 bases from V and 9 bases from J; bases unmatched to any gene: 4. The CDR3 runs 15 residues. The germline V gene encodes CDR1 LGHNA and CDR2 YNFKEQ. This CDR3 is CASSQDLAGDRELFF. CDR3 nucleotide sequence: TGTGCCAGCAGCCAAGACCTAGCGGGGGACCGGGAGCTGTTTTTT.

This chain connects TRBV20-1 to TRBJ2-4; D call uncertain. The length of the CDR3 is 13 residues. Between the trimmed V and J ends, which lost 0 bases and 4 bases, there was a span of 7 bases. Germline CDR1 DFQATT, CDR2 SNEGSKA (reference sequence). The CDR3 here is CSARDTSKNIQYF. The CDR3 coding sequence is TGCAGTGCTAGAGATACATCTAAAAACATTCAGTACTTC.

This clonotype has a handful of counts. This sequence joins TRBV12-3 or TRBV12-4 and TRBJ1-5, with no clear D. The CDR3 contains 13 residues. V shed 2 bases and J shed 5 bases, with 7 bases lying between them. CDR3 coding DNA: TGTGCCAGCAGTTTAATGGGAGATCAGCCCCAGCATTTT. Its translation: CASSLMGDQPQHF.

This sequence joins TRBV20-1 and TRBJ1-1; the D is unclear. The CDR3 length is 15 residues. CDR1 DFQATT and CDR2 SNEGSKA come from the germline V gene (reference sequence). Trimming cost V 5 bases and J 6 bases, with 22 bases left between them. CDR3 DNA: TGCAGTGCTGGGCCCCTCGGGCTGTCATACTCTGAAGCTTTCTTT. This translates into CSAGPLGLSYSEAFF.

This rearrangement joins TRBV6-5 to TRBJ2-3; TRBD2 aligns across 10 bases. Germline V lookup: CDR1 MNHEY, CDR2 SVGAGI. After removal of 7 bases from V and 4 bases from J, the junction contained 2 bases not matched to a gene. The CDR3 contains 13 residues. The CDR3 bases are TGTGCCAGCAAAGCGGGGGGGTCAGATACGCAGTATTTT. Protein: CASKAGGSDTQYF.

The chain is built from TRBV24-1 and TRBJ2-3; TRBD1 is a possible D gene (6 bases). Per germline, CDR1 KGHDR and CDR2 SFDVKD. The CDR3 is 15 residues long. V dropped 0 bases and J dropped 6 bases, with 12 bases sitting between them. CDR3 in amino acids: CATSDLGQGTDTQYF. The CDR3 nucleotides are TGTGCCACCAGTGATTTGGGGCAGGGGACGGATACGCAGTATTTT.

This clonotype was seen more than once but under ten times. V is TRBV5-1 and J is TRBJ2-5; possible D gene TRBD2, 7 bases. The J call may be wrong; the DNA end is better matched by TRBJ2-1. Per germline, CDR1 SGHRS and CDR2 YFSETQ. The CDR3 sequence is 17 residues long. The CDR3 DNA reads TGCGCCAGCAGCTCCCACCGGGGGGCGAACCAATACAATGAGCAGTTCTTC. This sequence encodes CASSSHRGANQYNEQFF.

The V call is TRBV7-9, the J call TRBJ2-5; D remains ambiguous. Trimming took off 5 bases at V and 7 bases at J, with 8 bases between the two ends. The CDR3 consists of 11 residues. The germline V gene has CDR1 SEHNR and CDR2 FQNEAQ (reference sequence). CDR3: CASSNSGTQYF. CDR3 in DNA: TGTGCCAGCAGCAACTCCGGGACCCAGTACTTC.

This clonotype was observed a handful of times. The rearrangement joins TRBV12-3 or TRBV12-4 to TRBJ2-5; no reliable D call. The end of the DNA fits TRBJ2-1 better, so the J call may be wrong. This CDR3 contains 12 residues. This chain's CDR3 is CAEGPLYNEQFF. In nucleotides, the CDR3 is TGTGCCGAAGGGCCTCTCTACAATGAGCAGTTCTTC.

The chain employs TRBV5-1 and TRBJ2-1, with TRBD1 identical over 7 bases. CDR1 and CDR2 from the germline V gene are SGHRS and YFSETQ. There are 17 residues in the CDR3. The V gene end was trimmed by 4 bases and the J gene end by 2 bases; junction bases not matched to a gene: 12. CDR3 coding DNA: TGCGCCAGCAGCGGCAGGGACAGAGGATTCCCCTACAATGAGCAGTTCTTC. This gives the protein CASSGRDRGFPYNEQFF.

The chain uses TRBV27 and TRBJ2-7, with unresolved D. Germline CDR1 and CDR2: MNHEY and SMNVEV (reference sequence). The CDR3 runs to 13 residues. Trimming removed 6 bases from V and 7 bases from J, with 16 bases in between. As DNA, the CDR3 is TGTGCCAGCAGCCCCCGAGCATGGCTGGAGCAGTACTTC. Encoded protein: CASSPRAWLEQYF.

This clonotype occurred a few times. The chain recombines TRBV4-2 with TRBJ2-1, with D hard to call. V lost 8 bases to trimming and J lost 5 bases, with 7 bases between them. The length of the CDR3 is 11 residues. Germline V gene sequence: CDR1 LGHNA, CDR2 YNFKEQ. CDR3 DNA: TGTGCCAGCGGTTCCGACAATGAGCAGTTCTTC. Translated, it gives CASGSDNEQFF.

This chain joins TRBV6-5 and TRBJ1-2, with D uncertain. This CDR3 contains 15 residues. Germline V gene data show CDR1 as MNHEY and CDR2 as SVGAGI. V lost 5 bases, J lost 0 bases, and 13 bases lay in between. CDR3 in amino acids: CASSKRVVSNYGYTF. In DNA, the CDR3 is TGTGCCAGCAGTAAGAGGGTGGTTTCTAACTATGGCTACACCTTC.

The CDR3 sequence: CASSQEFQGSSGANVLTF. In DNA, the CDR3 is TGCGCCAGCAGCCAAGAATTCCAGGGGAGCTCTGGGGCCAACGTCCTGACTTTC. V gene TRBV4-1 combines with J gene TRBJ2-6; weak D call: TRBD1 (6 bases). The CDR3 runs to 18 residues. Between the trimmed V and J ends, which lost 0 bases and 0 bases, there was a span of 12 bases. Germline V gene lookup returns CDR1 MGHRA and CDR2 YSYEKL.

CDR3 DNA: TGTGCCAGCAGCTTATGGAACTTGATCGGCAGGGACAGCTATGGCTACACCTTC. The encoded protein is CASSLWNLIGRDSYGYTF. This rearrangement joins TRBV7-2 to TRBJ1-2; 7 bases are a match to TRBD1. J lost 4 bases, V lost 2 bases, and 16 bases had no gene match. The CDR3 covers 18 residues. Germline loops: CDR1 SGHTA, CDR2 FQGNSA.

This chain uses TRBV14 with TRBJ2-3; 7 nucleotides match TRBD1. The CDR3 is 15 amino acids. V dropped 5 bases and J dropped 1; count of bases not matched to a gene: 6. Germline lookup yields CDR1 SGHDN and CDR2 FVKESK. This chain's CDR3 is CASSSNRGGTDTQYF. CDR3 nucleotide sequence: TGTGCCAGCAGCTCGAACAGGGGTGGCACAGATACGCAGTATTTT. The full variable domain, completed using reference TRBV14 and TRBJ2-3, is EAGVTQFPSHSVIEKGQTVTLRCDPISGHDNLYWYRRVMGKEIKFLLHFVKESKQDESGMPNNRFLAERTGGTYSTLKVQPAELEDSGVYFCASSSNRGGTDTQYFGPGTRLTVL.

V usage is TRBV10-2 and J usage is TRBJ2-2, with D perhaps assigned TRBD1 or TRBD2 (5 bases each). Deletions cut 4 bases from V and 8 bases from J, with 11 bases between. The CDR3 loop spans 13 amino acids. CDR1 WSHSY and CDR2 SAAADI come from the germline V gene. This CDR3 reads CASSVGPGGELFF. CDR3 nucleotides: TGCGCCAGCAGTGTGGGACCGGGTGGGGAGCTGTTTTTT.

This clonotype was detected a few times. The V gene is TRBV5-1, the J gene TRBJ1-2; D gene unclear. Germline loops: CDR1 SGHRS, CDR2 YFSETQ. With 0 bases removed from V and 10 bases from J, the gap between germline ends came to 10 bases. This CDR3 region has 12 residues. The CDR3 sequence: CASSLGGETYTF. In DNA, the CDR3 is TGCGCCAGCAGCTTGGGGGGTGAAACCTACACCTTC. Looking up the rest from reference TRBV5-1 and TRBJ1-2 gives the full variable domain: KAGVTQTPRYLIKTRGQQVTLSCSPISGHRSVSWYQQTPGQGLQFLFEYFSETQRNKGNFPGRFSGRQFSNSRSEMNVSTLELGDSALYLCASSLGGETYTFGSGTRLTVV.

The chain links TRBV10-3 to TRBJ2-2; D is uncertain. The CDR3 has 13 residues. Trimming stripped 2 bases from V and 5 bases from J, with 6 bases between. Looked up from germline, CDR1 is ENHRY and CDR2 is SYGVKD. This CDR3 is CAISEGWTGELFF. The CDR3, as DNA: TGTGCCATCAGTGAGGGTTGGACCGGGGAGCTGTTTTTT.

The chain recombines TRBV29-1 with TRBJ1-1; no clear D gene. In germline, CDR1 is SQVTM, CDR2 ANQGSEA. The CDR3 runs to 14 residues. The V end was cut by 7 bases, the J end by 3 bases, with 18 bases between. The CDR3 region has the DNA TGCAGCGCTTTCCGCGCGAGTTCCGACACTGAAGCTTTCTTT. Its protein product is CSAFRASSDTEAFF.

This chain connects TRBV2 to TRBJ1-1, with TRBD1 as a possible D gene (5 bases). V lost 5 bases to trimming and J lost 0 bases, with 13 bases between them. The CDR3 length is 15 residues. Germline V gives CDR1 SNHLY, CDR2 FYNNEI. CDR3 coding DNA: TGTGCCAGCAGTCGGAGGGGTCAGCTGAACACTGAAGCTTTCTTT. Its translation is CASSRRGQLNTEAFF.

The table lists this clonotype with a few counts. The V and J genes are TRBV5-1 and TRBJ2-3, with 11 bases identical to TRBD1. J gave up 3 bases and V 4 bases, and 10 bases lay outside the gene matches. The germline CDR1 and CDR2 sequences are SGHRS and YFSETQ. The CDR3 is made up of 17 amino acids. For the CDR3, the DNA is TGCGCCAGCAGCCTAGAACCGGGACAGGGGGTTACAGATACGCAGTATTTT. Encoded protein: CASSLEPGQGVTDTQYF. Filled out from reference TRBV5-1 and TRBJ2-3, the complete variable domain reads KAGVTQTPRYLIKTRGQQVTLSCSPISGHRSVSWYQQTPGQGLQFLFEYFSETQRNKGNFPGRFSGRQFSNSRSEMNVSTLELGDSALYLCASSLEPGQGVTDTQYFGPGTRLTVL.

The chain is built from TRBV15 and TRBJ2-7, with D perhaps assigned TRBD1 or TRBD2 (5 bases each). Trimming removed 1 base at V and 4 bases at J, with 11 bases between. From germline, CDR1 is LNHNV and CDR2 YYDKDF (reference sequence). CDR3 length equals 14 residues. The CDR3 nucleotides read TGTGCCACCAGCAGAGCAGGGACGTATTACGAGCAGTACTTC. Protein: CATSRAGTYYEQYF.

The CDR3 DNA is TGTGCCAGCAGCCGCCCCCAGGGCCCTTATGGCTACACCTTC. Translating gives CASSRPQGPYGYTF. This rearrangement joins TRBV7-9 to TRBJ1-2; weak D call: TRBD1 (5 bases). CDR1 and CDR2 from the germline V gene are SEHNR and FQNEAQ (reference sequence). V dropped 5 bases and J dropped 5 bases, with 15 bases sitting between them. This CDR3 is built from 14 residues.

The V call is TRBV9, the J call TRBJ1-1, with 8 bases aligning to TRBD1. CDR3 length: 12 amino acids. Germline CDR1 SGDLS, CDR2 YYNGEE. The J segment lost 11 bases and the V segment lost 3 bases, leaving 6 bases of the junction unmatched. CDR3 DNA sequence: TGTGCCAGCAGCGGACAGGGGATCGGGGCTTTCTTT. Translation gives CASSGQGIGAFF.